The 8 T cell receptor beta chains reported below all come from one sample, sequenced in a study of blood T cell repertoires in COVID-19. Assay used: immunoSEQ multiplex PCR; TCRdb lists only in-frame clones, some missing. The repertoire includes roughly 260,000 clones, about nine tenths of them detected once, and 2% to 2.5% sits in the top ten. Sequenced input: peripheral blood. The receptors here all came from a woman aged 45-60 years who had recovered from COVID-19.

The chain has TRBV7-2 and TRBJ1-2, with 7 bases matching TRBD1. Germline V gene data show CDR1 as SGHTA and CDR2 as FQGNSA. V was pared by 4 bases and J by 8 bases, with 4 bases of the junction left unmatched. There are 12 residues in the CDR3. The DNA for the CDR3 is TGTGCCAGCAGCTACAGGGGAGGAGGCTACACCTTC. Protein: CASSYRGGGYTF.

This rearrangement joins TRBV19 to TRBJ1-2; TRBD1 matches 9 bases. Germline values: CDR1 LNHDA, CDR2 SQIVND (reference sequence). V was clipped by 5 bases and J by 6 bases; unmatched bases: 4. CDR3 size: 13 residues. CDR3 nucleotide sequence: TGTGCCAGTAGTTGGGACAGGGTAAATGGCTACACCTTC. This gives the protein CASSWDRVNGYTF.

The chain uses TRBV6-4 and TRBJ2-7; 7 bases are shared with TRBD1. Germline CDR1 and CDR2: MRHNA and SNTAGT. The trim removed 7 bases at V and 2 bases at J, leaving 20 bases unmatched. The CDR3 consists of 18 residues. Here the CDR3 reads CASTTFLGDREEPYEQYF. The CDR3 coding sequence is TGTGCCAGCACTACCTTTCTCGGTGACAGGGAAGAACCCTACGAGCAGTACTTC.

The chain is built from TRBV7-3 and TRBJ2-5; tentative D call: TRBD2 (5 bases). V lost 5 bases and J lost 2, with 9 bases in between. The CDR3 sequence is 13 residues long. Germline CDR1 and CDR2: SGHTA and FQGTGA. CDR3 region: CASSRTLQETQYF. Written as DNA, the CDR3 is TGTGCCAGCAGCCGGACTTTACAAGAGACCCAGTACTTC.

The chain has TRBV27 and TRBJ1-6; no clear D gene. CDR1 is MNHEY and CDR2 is SMNVEV in the germline V gene (reference sequence). V lost 1 base and J 8 bases, leaving 21 bases between the germline ends. The CDR3 spans 18 residues. The CDR3 loop is CASSLYLAPRDIYSPLHF. CDR3 nucleotide sequence: TGTGCCAGCAGTTTATATCTGGCCCCACGGGATATTTATTCACCCCTCCACTTT.

J is TRBJ2-7 and V is TRBV7-8, with 8 bases matching TRBD1. Germline CDR1 SGHVS, CDR2 FQNEAQ. The CDR3 runs to 17 residues. The V gene end was trimmed by 4 bases and the J gene end by 2 bases; junction bases not matched to a gene: 13. CDR3 nucleotides: TGTGCCAGCAGCTCCACTCGGGCGGGACAGGCCCCCTACGAGCAGTACTTC. This gives the protein CASSSTRAGQAPYEQYF.

This clone was recorded a few times. The chain combines TRBV5-4 with TRBJ2-1, with TRBD2 matching 8 bases. The ends lost 5 bases at V and 9 bases at J; junction bases unmatched: 13. Germline CDR1 is SGHNT and CDR2 is YYREEE (reference sequence). This CDR3 region has 15 residues. CDR3 sequence: CASSPGGRGAGEQFF. CDR3 coding DNA: TGTGCCAGCAGTCCCGGGGGGCGGGGGGCCGGTGAGCAGTTCTTC.

V usage is TRBV21-1 and J usage is TRBJ1-6; the table's TRBD1 call for D was not verified on the DNA. TRBV21-1 is recorded as a pseudogene. CDR3 length equals 22 residues. CDR3 DNA: TGTGCCAGCAGCAAATCCCTACCCAAGACGATTTATCGGGGACAGGACTCTTCACCCCTCCACTTT. Residues: CASSKSLPKTIYRGQDSSPLHF.